The T cell receptor beta chain under discussion was sequenced for a study of immune evolution from preneoplasia to lung adenocarcinoma. Study-level findings and limits: Compared with EGFR-mutant or double wild-type lesions, KRAS-mutant nodules were more clonal.

TCRdb's table, derived via immunoSEQ multiplex PCR, lists solely in-frame clones and lacks some. The table has 20,000 to 25,000 clones, roughly 75% seen once; the top ten hold over 5%. Worth noting for this clone: Its antigen is unknown.

V lost 4 bases and J lost 4, with 14 bases in between. Germline V gives CDR1 MDHEN, CDR2 SYDVKM. CDR3 length: 15 amino acids. V gene TRBV28 combines with J gene TRBJ2-1; a possible D gene is TRBD1 (6 bases). Source material: FFPE invasive lung adenocarcinoma tissue. This sequence originates from a person in their sixties with lung adenocarcinoma. Written as DNA, the CDR3 is TGTGCCAGCAGTTCCGGGACACCTAAATACAATGAGCAGTTCTTC. Its protein product is CASSSGTPKYNEQFF.